These 32 T cell receptor beta chains were sequenced from one sample in a study of cytomegalovirus exposure and HLA in healthy donors (dated by TCRdb to about 2017). Library generation was performed with the immunoSEQ multiplex PCR assay. For the multiplex PCR, a mixture combining 60 forward primers for TCR Vbeta segments and 13 reverse primers for TCR Jbeta segments was used. Drawn from immuneACCESS, this table holds only the in-frame rearrangements with V and J called that TCRdb kept. Clones are partly lost; checked studies trace under half to an unresolved V gene and leave the rest unexplained. Recorded for this sample are 150,000 or so clones; about 74% of them occurred a single time. About 4.3% of the sample is in the top ten clones. Specimen: PBMCs. These TCRs come from a man aged 18 to 29 in good health and CMV-seropositive.

The chain is built from TRBV7-6 and TRBJ2-5; a weak D match, TRBD2 (6 bases). The ends were cut back, 5 bases at V and 1 base at J, with 14 bases in the middle. Germline assignment: CDR1 SGHVS and CDR2 FNYEAQ. The length of the CDR3 is 15 residues. CDR3 nucleotides: TGTGCCAGCAGCCCCTTGGGTAGCGGCCAAGAGACCCAGTACTTC. Protein product: CASSPLGSGQETQYF.

V is TRBV5-4 and J is TRBJ2-1; 9 bases match TRBD2. V gave up 4 bases and J gave up 10 bases; unmatched junction bases: 12. This CDR3 comprises 15 residues. Germline V gives CDR1 SGHNT, CDR2 YYREEE (reference sequence). This CDR3 reads CASSPGRGGLREQFF. The CDR3 DNA reads as TGTGCCAGCAGCCCGGGGCGGGGGGGCCTCAGGGAGCAGTTCTTC.

This chain connects TRBV7-9 to TRBJ2-2; 13 bases align to TRBD2. Germline CDR1 SEHNR, CDR2 FQNEAQ (reference sequence). This CDR3 contains 16 residues. V shed 5 bases, J shed 8 bases, and the junction held 8 bases outside the gene matches. CDR3 sequence reads: CASSHTTSGGTGELFF. CDR3 DNA sequence: TGTGCCAGCAGCCACACGACTAGCGGGGGGACGGGGGAGCTGTTTTTT.

The chain has TRBV7-8 and TRBJ2-7, with D perhaps TRBD2 (5 bases). The CDR3 sequence is 16 residues long. Per germline, CDR1 SGHVS and CDR2 FQNEAQ. Trimming shortened V by 0 bases and J by 1 base, and 13 bases separated the two germline ends. The CDR3 DNA reads TGTGCCAGCAGCTTAGCCGGGCGGGCACTATCCTACGAGCAGTACTTC. This sequence encodes CASSLAGRALSYEQYF.

V and J are TRBV5-6 and TRBJ2-7; D may be TRBD1 (6 bases). CDR1 is SGHDT and CDR2 is YYEEEE in the germline V gene. V was shortened by 0 bases and J by 1 base, with 8 bases between the two germline ends. The CDR3 runs to 14 residues. CDR3 in DNA: TGTGCCAGCAGCTTGGTCGGACAGTCCTACGAGCAGTACTTC. Its protein product is CASSLVGQSYEQYF.

This clone has just a few counts. This rearrangement joins TRBV7-9 to TRBJ1-1; D remains ambiguous. Germline assignment: CDR1 SEHNR and CDR2 FQNEAQ (reference sequence). The CDR3 totals 15 residues. V was cut by 2 bases and J by 2 bases, with 12 bases left in between. The CDR3 sequence: CASSLKAAQNTEAFF. The DNA of the CDR3 is TGTGCCAGCAGCTTAAAAGCGGCGCAAAACACTGAAGCTTTCTTT.

This clone was found a few times. This chain connects TRBV6-6 to TRBJ2-7; 11 bases align to TRBD2. Unmatched junction bases numbered 4, after V lost 5 bases and J lost 1 base. This CDR3 spans 15 amino acids. Per germline, CDR1 MNHNY and CDR2 SVGAGI (reference sequence). CDR3 sequence reads: CASSTRLAGSYEQYF. CDR3 bases: TGTGCCAGCAGTACCCGACTAGCGGGATCCTACGAGCAGTACTTC.

This sequence joins TRBV6-1 and TRBJ1-5; weak D call: TRBD1 (5 bases). The CDR3 loop spans 15 amino acids. Germline values: CDR1 MNHNS, CDR2 SASEGT. V shed 1 base and J shed 7 bases, with 14 bases lying between them. Written as DNA, the CDR3 is TGTGCCAGCAGTGAAGGCCTGGCTCGGGGGCAGCCCCAGCATTTT. It codes for CASSEGLARGQPQHF.

For this clone: A junction boundary mismatches the germline segment, possibly from a read error. V is TRBV5-5 and J is TRBJ1-1; no reliable D call. The length of the CDR3 is 12 residues. Germline loops: CDR1 SGHKS, CDR2 YYEKEE (reference sequence). The CDR3 DNA reads TGTGCCAGCAGCTTCTTGAACTCTGAAGCTTTCTTT. This gives the protein CASSFLNSEAFF. The variable domain in full, completed from reference TRBV5-5 and TRBJ1-1, reads DAGVTQSPTHLIKTRGQQVTLRCSPISGHKSVSWYQQVLGQGPQFIFQYYEKEERGRGNFPDRFSARQFPNYSSELNVNALLLGDSALYLCASSFLNSEAFFGQGTRLTVV.

This chain connects TRBV6-5 to TRBJ2-5, with TRBD1 identical over 7 bases. The CDR3 has 14 residues. Germline CDR1 reads MNHEY; CDR2 reads SVGAGI. With 11 bases clipped from V and 1 base from J, the junction kept 10 bases outside the gene matches. The CDR3 region has the DNA TGTGCCTGTCGTCCCGGGACAGCCCAAGAGACCCAGTACTTC. Protein product: CACRPGTAQETQYF.

This chain uses TRBV15 with TRBJ1-6; D might be TRBD1 (5 bases). Germline V gene data show CDR1 as LNHNV and CDR2 as YYDKDF (reference sequence). The V and J ends lost 0 bases and 13 bases respectively, with 10 bases between them. The CDR3 loop spans 13 amino acids. This CDR3 reads CATSRDNRSPLHF. In DNA form, the CDR3 reads TGTGCCACCAGCAGAGATAACAGGTCGCCCCTCCACTTT. Combining the CDR3 with reference TRBV15 and TRBJ1-6 gives the whole variable domain DAMVIQNPRYQVTQFGKPVTLSCSQTLNHNVMYWYQQKSSQAPKLLFHYYDKDFNNEADTPDNFQSRRPNTSFCFLDIRSPGLGDTAMYLCATSRDNRSPLHFGNGTRLTVT.

DNA of the CDR3: TGTGCCAGCAGGGGCTCCCTAAAAGAGACCCAGTACTTC. The encoded protein is CASRGSLKETQYF. The genes are TRBV6-5 and TRBJ2-5; the D is unclear. The CDR3 is 13 amino acids. Trimming pared 6 bases from V and 3 bases from J, leaving 11 bases between. Germline CDR1 is MNHEY and CDR2 is SVGAGI.

The chain combines TRBV10-3 with TRBJ2-1; no clear D gene. Deletions cut 4 bases from V and 7 bases from J, with 14 bases between. Germline V gene lookup returns CDR1 ENHRY and CDR2 SYGVKD. This CDR3 spans 14 amino acids. The CDR3 bases are TGTGCCATCAGTGTGTCTAAGAGGTCAAATGAGCAGTTCTTC. Encoded protein: CAISVSKRSNEQFF.

V usage is TRBV5-4 and J usage is TRBJ2-7, with 8 positions matching TRBD2. The V gene's germline CDR1 is SGHNT and CDR2 YYREEE (reference sequence). The CDR3 sequence is 13 residues long. J was trimmed by 5 bases and V by 6 bases; bases with no gene match: 7. The CDR3 loop reads CASTTGGADEQYF. The CDR3 region has the DNA TGTGCCAGCACCACGGGGGGGGCGGACGAGCAGTACTTC. The whole variable domain, filled in from reference TRBV5-4 and TRBJ2-7, reads ETGVTQSPTHLIKTRGQQVTLRCSSQSGHNTVSWYQQALGQGPQFIFQYYREEENGRGNFPPRFSGLQFPNYSSELNVNALELDDSALYLCASTTGGADEQYFGPGTRLTVT.

This clone has only a few counts. The rearrangement uses TRBV18 and TRBJ2-1; D is unresolved. The V end was cut by 1 base, the J end by 3 bases, with 7 bases between. CDR3 size: 14 residues. Germline values: CDR1 KGHSH, CDR2 LQKENI. DNA for the CDR3: TGTGCCAGCTCACCACTTGACTTCTACAATGAGCAGTTCTTC. It encodes CASSPLDFYNEQFF.

This clone has only one observation. The chain links TRBV11-2 to TRBJ2-5; a weak D match, TRBD2 (5 bases). The CDR3 is made up of 11 amino acids. Deletions cut 8 bases from V and 7 bases from J, with 11 bases between. Looked up from germline, CDR1 is SGHAT and CDR2 is FQNNGV. In DNA, the CDR3 is TGTGCCAGCGGGGAGTTGGGGACCCAGTACTTC. Translation gives CASGELGTQYF.

This clone was recorded only once. The chain recombines TRBV6-5 with TRBJ2-7; 10 bases are shared with TRBD1. Looked up from germline, CDR1 is MNHEY and CDR2 is SVGAGI. The CDR3 length is 14 residues. The V segment lost 6 bases and the J segment 7 bases; nucleotides outside the gene matches: 9. This chain's CDR3 is CASSPRQGAGEQYF. DNA for the CDR3: TGTGCCAGCAGCCCACGACAGGGGGCTGGGGAGCAGTACTTC.

A remark on this clone: This likely comes from a read error, as the CDR3 has no conserved phenylalanine or tryptophan at its end. This chain joins TRBV4-1 and TRBJ1-1; D unclear. With 0 bases removed from V and 1 base from J, the gap between germline ends came to 9 bases. Germline V lookup: CDR1 MGHRA, CDR2 YSYEKL. CDR3 length equals 15 residues. CDR3 nucleotide sequence: TGCGCCAGCAGCCAAGACTTGGCCAGGAACACTGAAGCTTTCCTT. This gives the protein CASSQDLARNTEAFL.

The chain links TRBV4-3 to TRBJ2-1; TRBD2 matches 9 bases. V lost 4 bases, J lost 8 bases, and 12 bases stayed unmatched. Per germline, CDR1 LGHNA and CDR2 YSLEER. The CDR3 length is 16 residues. The CDR3 DNA follows: TGCGCCAGCAGCCTTACGGCAGCGGGAGGATTTCATGAGCAGTTCTTC. Protein: CASSLTAAGGFHEQFF.

Only a few counts were recorded for this clone. The rearrangement joins TRBV5-1 to TRBJ1-4; the match to TRBD1 covers 8 bases. V shed 3 bases, J shed 5 bases, and the junction held 9 bases outside the gene matches. From germline, CDR1 is SGHRS and CDR2 YFSETQ. The CDR3 sequence is 16 residues long. In DNA form, the CDR3 reads TGCGCCAGCAGCTGGGGCCCCCAGGGGGCCAATGAAAAACTGTTTTTT. Encoded protein: CASSWGPQGANEKLFF. The full variable domain, in which reference TRBV5-1 and TRBJ1-4 provide the parts outside the CDR3, is KAGVTQTPRYLIKTRGQQVTLSCSPISGHRSVSWYQQTPGQGLQFLFEYFSETQRNKGNFPGRFSGRQFSNSRSEMNVSTLELGDSALYLCASSWGPQGANEKLFFGSGTQLSVL.

The rearrangement links TRBV4-3 to TRBJ2-3; D unclear. The CDR3 is 14 residues long. CDR1 and CDR2 from the germline V gene are LGHNA and YSLEER. Trimming took off 4 bases at V and 6 bases at J, with 14 bases between the two ends. CDR3 in DNA: TGCGCCAGCAGCCCTTATGGTTTTCGGGATACGCAGTATTTT. Its protein product is CASSPYGFRDTQYF.

The rearrangement links TRBV18 to TRBJ1-3, with TRBD1 matching 11 bases. This CDR3 contains 17 residues. J lost 2 bases, V lost 3 bases, and 6 bases had no gene match. Germline V CDR1 and CDR2: KGHSH, LQKENI. Written as DNA, the CDR3 is TGTGCCAGCTCACCCGGACAGGGGGCATTCACTGGAAACACCATATATTTT. Amino acid sequence: CASSPGQGAFTGNTIYF.

The chain recombines TRBV11-3 with TRBJ1-5; no firm D call. The CDR3 spans 16 residues. Germline V gene sequence: CDR1 SGHNT, CDR2 YENEEA. The ends were cut back, 5 bases at V and 3 bases at J, with 17 bases in the middle. CDR3 sequence reads: CASSLIQRGDNQPQHF. The CDR3 coding sequence is TGTGCCAGCAGCCTAATCCAACGGGGAGACAATCAGCCCCAGCATTTT. Combining the CDR3 with reference TRBV11-3 and TRBJ1-5 gives the whole variable domain EAGVVQSPRYKIIEKKQPVAFWCNPISGHNTLYWYLQNLGQGPELLIRYENEEAVDDSQLPKDRFSAERLKGVDSTLKIQPAELGDSAVYLCASSLIQRGDNQPQHFGDGTRLSIL.

The chain recombines TRBV28 with TRBJ1-1; D uncertain. CDR1 and CDR2 from the germline V gene are MDHEN and SYDVKM. Trimming removed 5 bases from V and 5 bases from J, with 15 bases in between. The CDR3 spans 14 residues. The CDR3 here is CASSPFSGWTEAFF. Written as DNA, the CDR3 is TGTGCCAGCAGTCCTTTCTCCGGGTGGACTGAAGCTTTCTTT.

The chain carries TRBV19 and TRBJ2-7, with 13 positions matching TRBD2. The CDR3 extends over 18 amino acids. The V gene's germline CDR1 is LNHDA and CDR2 SQIVND (reference sequence). J gave up 3 bases and V 2 bases, and 10 bases lay outside the gene matches. CDR3 amino acids: CASSILPGLAGVHYEQYF. The CDR3 DNA reads as TGTGCCAGTAGTATATTGCCAGGACTAGCGGGGGTCCACTACGAGCAGTACTTC.

Notes on this clone: Germline and junction disagree at one end, which may indicate a read error. The chain combines TRBV2 with TRBJ1-1; D perhaps matches TRBD1 (6 bases). The CDR3 totals 13 residues. CDR1 SNHLY and CDR2 FYNNEI come from the germline V gene. The CDR3 protein is CASIERGWTEAFF. CDR3 coding DNA: TGTGCCAGCATTGAAAGGGGGTGGACTGAAGCTTTCTTT.

The chain links TRBV6-5 to TRBJ2-1; D not resolved. The CDR3 spans 13 residues. The germline CDR1 and CDR2 sequences are MNHEY and SVGAGI. Trimming cost V 4 bases and J 6 bases, with 10 bases left between them. The chain's CDR3 is CASSSPTRNEQFF. DNA for the CDR3: TGTGCCAGCAGTTCGCCCACACGCAATGAGCAGTTCTTC.

The V and J genes are TRBV19 and TRBJ2-3; TRBD2 is a possible D gene (6 bases). The germline V gene encodes CDR1 LNHDA and CDR2 SQIVND (reference sequence). CDR3 size: 13 residues. Trimming cost V 7 bases and J 8 bases, with 16 bases left between them. The CDR3 here is CASNERVGGTQYF. The CDR3 DNA is TGTGCCAGTAATGAAAGGGTGGGGGGTACGCAGTATTTT.

The chain has TRBV28 and TRBJ1-2; tentative D call: TRBD1 (6 bases). CDR1 is MDHEN and CDR2 is SYDVKM in the germline V gene. The ends were cut back, 5 bases at V and 4 bases at J, with 14 bases in the middle. This CDR3 comprises 14 residues. The CDR3 loop reads CASSLTGTLYGYTF. CDR3 nucleotides: TGTGCCAGCAGTCTGACCGGGACACTCTATGGCTACACCTTC.

The chain has TRBV4-3 and TRBJ2-1, with D perhaps TRBD1 (5 bases). Germline V gives CDR1 LGHNA, CDR2 YSLEER. This CDR3 contains 14 residues. Between the trimmed V and J ends, which lost 0 bases and 7 bases, there was a span of 10 bases. CDR3 sequence reads: CASSQDGASNEQFF. For the CDR3, the DNA is TGCGCCAGCAGCCAAGATGGGGCAAGTAATGAGCAGTTCTTC.

This CDR3 is CASSPGLRGQPQHF. The CDR3 DNA reads as TGTGCCAGCAGCCCAGGGCTTAGAGGTCAGCCCCAGCATTTT. V and J are TRBV28 and TRBJ1-5, with D tentatively TRBD1 (5 bases). The CDR3 length is 14 residues. CDR1 is MDHEN and CDR2 is SYDVKM in the germline V gene. The V and J ends lost 6 bases and 6 bases respectively, with 15 bases between them.

The chain couples TRBV6-1 to TRBJ1-1, with 7 positions matching TRBD1. V lost 5 bases to trimming and J lost 6 bases; unmatched junction nucleotides: 12. The V gene's germline CDR1 is MNHNS and CDR2 SASEGT. There are 15 residues in the CDR3. CDR3 nucleotides: TGTGCCAGCAGTCTTAACAGGGGATATGGCGCTGAAGCTTTCTTT. Translating gives CASSLNRGYGAEAFF.